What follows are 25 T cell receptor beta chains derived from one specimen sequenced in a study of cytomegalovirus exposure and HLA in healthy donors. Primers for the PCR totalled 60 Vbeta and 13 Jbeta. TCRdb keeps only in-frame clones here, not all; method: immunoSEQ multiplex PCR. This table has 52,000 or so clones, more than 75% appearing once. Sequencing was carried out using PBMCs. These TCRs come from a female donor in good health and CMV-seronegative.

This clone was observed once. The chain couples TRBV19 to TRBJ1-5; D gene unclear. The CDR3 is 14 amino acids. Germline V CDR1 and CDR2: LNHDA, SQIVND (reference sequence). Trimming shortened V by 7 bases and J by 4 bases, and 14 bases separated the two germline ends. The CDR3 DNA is TGTGCCAGTACAAAAACGTCGGGAAATCAGCCCCAGCATTTT. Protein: CASTKTSGNQPQHF.

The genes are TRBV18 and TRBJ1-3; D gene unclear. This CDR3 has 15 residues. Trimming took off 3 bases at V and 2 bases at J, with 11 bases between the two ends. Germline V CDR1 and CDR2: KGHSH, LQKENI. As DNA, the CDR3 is TGTGCCAGCTCACCTTTGGAGGGCCCTGGAAACACCATATATTTT. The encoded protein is CASSPLEGPGNTIYF.

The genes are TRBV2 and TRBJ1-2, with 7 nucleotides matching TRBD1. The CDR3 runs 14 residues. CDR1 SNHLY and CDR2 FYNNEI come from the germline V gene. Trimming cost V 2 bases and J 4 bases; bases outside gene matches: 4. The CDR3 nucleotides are TGTGCCAGCAGTGAAATTGACAGGGCCTATGGCTACACCTTC. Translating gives CASSEIDRAYGYTF.

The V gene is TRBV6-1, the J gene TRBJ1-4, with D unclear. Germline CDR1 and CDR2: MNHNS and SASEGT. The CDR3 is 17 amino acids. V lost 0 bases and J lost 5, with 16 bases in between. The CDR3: CASSEALLTVPNEKLFF. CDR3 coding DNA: TGTGCCAGCAGTGAAGCGCTGTTAACAGTACCAAATGAAAAACTGTTTTTT.

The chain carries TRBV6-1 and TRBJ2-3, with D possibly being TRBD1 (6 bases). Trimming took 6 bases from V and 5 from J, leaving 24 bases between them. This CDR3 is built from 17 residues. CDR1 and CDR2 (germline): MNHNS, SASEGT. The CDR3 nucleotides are TGTGCCAGCAGGGAATGGACACAGGGTCGAGGGGGAGATACGCAGTATTTT. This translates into CASREWTQGRGGDTQYF.

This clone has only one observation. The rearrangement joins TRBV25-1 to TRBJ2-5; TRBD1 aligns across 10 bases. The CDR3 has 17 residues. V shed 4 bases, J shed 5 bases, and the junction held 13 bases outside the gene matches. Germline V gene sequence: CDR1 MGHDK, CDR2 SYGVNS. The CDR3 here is CASSVAPGQGLWETQYF. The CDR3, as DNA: TGTGCCAGCAGTGTTGCTCCGGGACAGGGGTTATGGGAGACCCAGTACTTC.

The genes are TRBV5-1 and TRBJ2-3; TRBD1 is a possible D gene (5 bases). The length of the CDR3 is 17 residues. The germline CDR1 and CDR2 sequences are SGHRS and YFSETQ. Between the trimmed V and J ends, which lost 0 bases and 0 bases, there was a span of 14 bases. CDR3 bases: TGCGCCAGCAGCTTGGAGGCAGGGCCAACTAGCACAGATACGCAGTATTTT. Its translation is CASSLEAGPTSTDTQYF.

The CDR3 coding sequence is TGTGCCAGCAGTGATCGGGGAACAGATACGCAGTATTTT. As protein: CASSDRGTDTQYF. The chain combines TRBV6-4 with TRBJ2-3, with a possible D match to TRBD2 (5 bases). The CDR3 covers 13 residues. Looked up from germline, CDR1 is MRHNA and CDR2 is SNTAGT. V was shortened by 3 bases and J by 3 bases, with 7 bases between the two germline ends.

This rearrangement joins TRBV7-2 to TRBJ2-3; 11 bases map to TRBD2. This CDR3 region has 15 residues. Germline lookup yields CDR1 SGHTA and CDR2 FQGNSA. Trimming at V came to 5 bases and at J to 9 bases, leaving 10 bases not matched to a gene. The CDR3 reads CASSPLAGGQQTQYF. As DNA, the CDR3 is TGTGCCAGCAGCCCTCTAGCGGGGGGCCAGCAAACGCAGTATTTT.

CDR3 protein: CSVAGTSGGVRSYEQYF. DNA for the CDR3: TGCAGCGTGGCCGGGACTAGCGGGGGGGTCCGCTCCTACGAGCAGTACTTC. The J gene is TRBJ2-7, the V gene TRBV29-1, with 16 positions matching TRBD2. The CDR3 has 17 residues. The ends lost 6 bases at V and 0 bases at J; junction bases unmatched: 8. Germline V gene data show CDR1 as SQVTM and CDR2 as ANQGSEA.

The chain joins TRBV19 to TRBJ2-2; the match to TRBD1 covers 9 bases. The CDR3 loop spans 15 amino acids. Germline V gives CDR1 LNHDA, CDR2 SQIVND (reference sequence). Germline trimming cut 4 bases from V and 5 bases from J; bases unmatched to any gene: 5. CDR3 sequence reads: CASSTTGGTTGELFF. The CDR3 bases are TGTGCCAGTAGTACTACAGGGGGCACGACCGGGGAGCTGTTTTTT.

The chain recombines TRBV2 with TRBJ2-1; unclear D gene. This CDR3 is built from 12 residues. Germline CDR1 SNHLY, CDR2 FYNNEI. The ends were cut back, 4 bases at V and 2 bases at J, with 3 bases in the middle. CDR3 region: CASSAAYNEQFF. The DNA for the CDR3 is TGTGCCAGCAGTGCGGCCTACAATGAGCAGTTCTTC.

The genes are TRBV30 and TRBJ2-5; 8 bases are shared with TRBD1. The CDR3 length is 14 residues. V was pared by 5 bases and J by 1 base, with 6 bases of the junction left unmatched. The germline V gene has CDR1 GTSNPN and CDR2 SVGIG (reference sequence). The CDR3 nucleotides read TGTGCCTGGCAAGGAGACAGGGGCCAAGAGACCCAGTACTTC. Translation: CAWQGDRGQETQYF. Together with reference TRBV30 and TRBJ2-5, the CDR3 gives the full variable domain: SQTIHQWPATLVQPVGSPLSLECTVEGTSNPNLYWYRQAAGRGLQLLFYSVGIGQISSEVPQNLSASRPQDRQFILSSKKLLLSDSGFYLCAWQGDRGQETQYFGPGTRLLVL.

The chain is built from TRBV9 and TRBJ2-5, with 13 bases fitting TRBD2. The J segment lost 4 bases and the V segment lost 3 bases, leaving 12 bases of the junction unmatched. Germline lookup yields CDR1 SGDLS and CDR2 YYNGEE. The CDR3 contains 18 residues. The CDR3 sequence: CASSAGLAGDWYGETQYF. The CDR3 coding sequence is TGTGCCAGCAGCGCAGGACTAGCGGGGGATTGGTATGGAGAGACCCAGTACTTC.

CDR3 nucleotide sequence: TGTGCCAGCAGCTTCCGGACAGGCCAGCAGTTCTTC. Its translation: CASSFRTGQQFF. The chain combines TRBV13 with TRBJ2-1; 7 positions match TRBD1. CDR1 and CDR2 from the germline V gene are PRHDT and FYEKMQ (reference sequence). CDR3 size: 12 residues. J lost 11 bases, V lost 3 bases, and 4 bases had no gene match.

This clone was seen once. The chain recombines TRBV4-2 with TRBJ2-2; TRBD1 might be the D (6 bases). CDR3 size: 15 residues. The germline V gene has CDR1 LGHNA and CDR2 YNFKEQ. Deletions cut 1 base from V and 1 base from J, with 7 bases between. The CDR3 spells CASSQGGQNTGELFF. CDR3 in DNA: TGTGCCAGCAGCCAAGGGGGACAGAACACCGGGGAGCTGTTTTTT.

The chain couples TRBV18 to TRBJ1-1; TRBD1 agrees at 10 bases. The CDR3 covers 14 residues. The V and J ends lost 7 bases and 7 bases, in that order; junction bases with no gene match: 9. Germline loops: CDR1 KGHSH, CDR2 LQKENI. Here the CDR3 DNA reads TGTGCCAGCTGCCCGGGACAGGGGTTCATTGAAGCTTTCTTT. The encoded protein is CASCPGQGFIEAFF. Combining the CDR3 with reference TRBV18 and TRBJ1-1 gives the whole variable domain NAGVMQNPRHLVRRRGQEARLRCSPMKGHSHVYWYRQLPEEGLKFMVYLQKENIIDESGMPKERFSAEFPKEGPSILRIQQVVRGDSAAYFCASCPGQGFIEAFFGQGTRLTVV.

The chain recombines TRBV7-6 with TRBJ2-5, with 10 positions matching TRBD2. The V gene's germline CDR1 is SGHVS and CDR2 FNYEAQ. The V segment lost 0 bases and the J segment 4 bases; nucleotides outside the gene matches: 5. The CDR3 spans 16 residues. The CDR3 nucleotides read TGTGCCAGCAGCTTAGCTAGCGGGGGGAATTCAGAGACCCAGTACTTC. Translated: CASSLASGGNSETQYF.

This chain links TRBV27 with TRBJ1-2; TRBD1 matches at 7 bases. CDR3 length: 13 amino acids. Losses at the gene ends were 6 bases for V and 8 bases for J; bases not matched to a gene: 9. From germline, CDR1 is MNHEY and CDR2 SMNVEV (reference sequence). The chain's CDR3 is CASRKRGHGGYTF. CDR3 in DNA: TGTGCCAGCAGAAAGAGGGGGCACGGGGGCTACACCTTC.

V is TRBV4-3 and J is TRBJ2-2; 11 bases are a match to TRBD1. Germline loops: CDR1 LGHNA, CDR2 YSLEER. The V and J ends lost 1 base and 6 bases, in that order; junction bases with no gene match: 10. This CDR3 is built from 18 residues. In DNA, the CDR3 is TGCGCCAGCAGCCAAGTCGCACTGATGGGACAGGGGGCCGGGGAGCTGTTTTTT. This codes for CASSQVALMGQGAGELFF.

The chain's CDR3 is CASSQGQGALYGYTF. The CDR3 DNA is TGTGCCAGCAGCCAAGGGCAGGGGGCCCTATATGGCTACACCTTC. The chain joins TRBV4-2 to TRBJ1-2; 8 bases align to TRBD1. Trimming took 1 base from V and 5 from J; bases not matched to a gene: 6. This CDR3 contains 15 residues. CDR1 is LGHNA, CDR2 YNFKEQ, per germline.

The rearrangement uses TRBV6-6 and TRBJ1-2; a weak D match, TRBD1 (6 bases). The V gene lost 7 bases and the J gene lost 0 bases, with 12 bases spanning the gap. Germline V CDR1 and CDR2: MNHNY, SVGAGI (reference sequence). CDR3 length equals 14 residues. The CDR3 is CASTRQEANYGYTF. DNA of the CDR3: TGTGCCAGCACCCGACAGGAAGCTAACTATGGCTACACCTTC.

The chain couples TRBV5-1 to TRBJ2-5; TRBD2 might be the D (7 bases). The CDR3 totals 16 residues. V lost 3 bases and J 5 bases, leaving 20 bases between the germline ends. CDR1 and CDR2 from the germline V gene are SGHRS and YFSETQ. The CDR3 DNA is TGCGCCAGCAGCTCCGCCAATCGGGGGGCCGGGGAGACCCAGTACTTC. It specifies CASSSANRGAGETQYF.

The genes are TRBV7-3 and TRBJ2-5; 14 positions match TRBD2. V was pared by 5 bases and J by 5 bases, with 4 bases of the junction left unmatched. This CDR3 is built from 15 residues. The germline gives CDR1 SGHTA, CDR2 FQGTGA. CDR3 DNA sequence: TGTGCCAGCAGCCGGACTAGCGGGGGGATGGAGACCCAGTACTTC. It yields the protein CASSRTSGGMETQYF. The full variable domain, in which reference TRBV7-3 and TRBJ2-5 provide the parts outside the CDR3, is GAGVSQTPSNKVTEKGKYVELRCDPISGHTALYWYRQSLGQGPEFLIYFQGTGAADDSGLPNDRFFAVRPEGSVSTLKIQRTERGDSAVYLCASSRTSGGMETQYFGPGTRLLVL.

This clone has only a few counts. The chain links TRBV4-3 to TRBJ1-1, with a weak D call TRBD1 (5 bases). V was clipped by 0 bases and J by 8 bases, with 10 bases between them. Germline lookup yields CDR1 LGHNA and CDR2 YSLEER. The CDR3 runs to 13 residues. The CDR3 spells CASSQDFGAEAFF. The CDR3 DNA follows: TGCGCCAGCAGCCAAGATTTTGGGGCAGAAGCTTTCTTT.